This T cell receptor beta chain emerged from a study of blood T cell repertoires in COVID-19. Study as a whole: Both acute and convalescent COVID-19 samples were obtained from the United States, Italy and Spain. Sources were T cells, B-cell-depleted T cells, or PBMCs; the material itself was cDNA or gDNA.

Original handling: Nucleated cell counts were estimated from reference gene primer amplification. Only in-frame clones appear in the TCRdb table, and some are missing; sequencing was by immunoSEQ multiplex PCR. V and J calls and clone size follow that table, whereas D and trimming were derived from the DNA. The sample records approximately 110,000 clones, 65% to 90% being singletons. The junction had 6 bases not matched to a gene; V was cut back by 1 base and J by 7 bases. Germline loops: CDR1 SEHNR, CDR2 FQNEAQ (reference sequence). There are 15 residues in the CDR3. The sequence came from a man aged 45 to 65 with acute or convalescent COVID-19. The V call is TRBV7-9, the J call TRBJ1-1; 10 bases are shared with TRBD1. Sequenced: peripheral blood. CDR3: CASSLEGQGRIEAFF. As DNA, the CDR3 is TGTGCCAGCAGCTTAGAGGGACAGGGGAGGATTGAAGCTTTCTTT.